This TCR beta chain was found in a study of T cells in tuberculosis. In germline, CDR1 is GTSNPN, CDR2 SVGIG (reference sequence). V was shortened by 2 bases and J by 1 base, with 15 bases between the two germline ends. This CDR3 contains 16 residues. As for time point: new active TB diagnosis, blood taken before or within 7 days of starting treatment. Tuberculosis was confirmed by positive sputum smear and/or M. tuberculosis culture. Using immunoSEQ multiplex PCR, the repertoire was profiled, and TCRdb retains in-frame clones only, with some absent. The top ten hold 6.8% of the sample, which has about 30,000 clones, about 91% seen once.

The sequence came from an adult with tuberculosis. Here the sequenced sample was PBMCs, taken at tuberculosis diagnosis. The chain combines TRBV30 with TRBJ1-3; D possibly corresponds to TRBD1 (5 bases). CDR3: CAWSSGGFLSGNTIYF. CDR3 in DNA: TGTGCCTGGAGTTCTGGGGGGTTTTTGTCTGGAAACACCATATATTTT.